This TCR beta chain was recorded in a study of cytomegalovirus exposure and HLA in healthy donors. Findings and caveats of the study: Sequencing likely generated an artifact that appeared as a cluster of highly shared sequence variants. Rare sequences made up most TCRs, while some public TCRs were found in many donors.

Trimming stripped 3 bases from V and 0 bases from J, with 8 bases between. The CDR3 spans 14 residues. Germline V gene data show CDR1 as MNHNS and CDR2 as SASEGT. This clone turned up a few times. Its antigen is not identified. Primers: 60 Vbeta forward and 13 Jbeta reverse. Only in-frame clones appear in the TCRdb table, and some are missing; sequencing was by immunoSEQ multiplex PCR. The table records approximately 150,000 clones, over 70% of them present only once. At collection, donors were nominally healthy, but unrecorded immune exposures were probable. This clonotype originated in a man between 45 and 60 years old in good health and CMV-seropositive. The sequenced material came from PBMCs. V is TRBV6-1 and J is TRBJ1-1; no definite D call. DNA for the CDR3: TGTGCCAGCAGTGAGGGCCATATGAACACTGAAGCTTTCTTT. It specifies CASSEGHMNTEAFF.